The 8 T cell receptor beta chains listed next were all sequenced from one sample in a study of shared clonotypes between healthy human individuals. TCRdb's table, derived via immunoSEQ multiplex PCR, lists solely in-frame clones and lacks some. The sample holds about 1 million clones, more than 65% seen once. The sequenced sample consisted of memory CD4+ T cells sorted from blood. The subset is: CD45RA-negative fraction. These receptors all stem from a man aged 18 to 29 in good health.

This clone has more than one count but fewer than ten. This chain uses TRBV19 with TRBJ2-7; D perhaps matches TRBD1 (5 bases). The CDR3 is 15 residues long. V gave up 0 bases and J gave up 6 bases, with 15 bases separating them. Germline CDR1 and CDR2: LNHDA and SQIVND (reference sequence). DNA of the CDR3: TGTGCCAGTAGTATAGATGGGCAGGGTGGACGCGAGCAGTACTTC. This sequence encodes CASSIDGQGGREQYF.

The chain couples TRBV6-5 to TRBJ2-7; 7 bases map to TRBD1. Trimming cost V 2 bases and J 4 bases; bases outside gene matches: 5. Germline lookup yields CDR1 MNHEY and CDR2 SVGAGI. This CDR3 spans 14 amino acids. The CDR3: CASSYGDRVYEQYF. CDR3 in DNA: TGTGCCAGCAGTTACGGAGACAGGGTTTACGAGCAGTACTTC.

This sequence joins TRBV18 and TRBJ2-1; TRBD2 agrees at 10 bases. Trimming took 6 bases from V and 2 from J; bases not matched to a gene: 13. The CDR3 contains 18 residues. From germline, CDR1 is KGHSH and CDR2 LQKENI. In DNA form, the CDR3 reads TGTGCCAGCTCCCCGAGATCTAGCGGGGGATCCACCTACAATGAGCAGTTCTTC. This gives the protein CASSPRSSGGSTYNEQFF.

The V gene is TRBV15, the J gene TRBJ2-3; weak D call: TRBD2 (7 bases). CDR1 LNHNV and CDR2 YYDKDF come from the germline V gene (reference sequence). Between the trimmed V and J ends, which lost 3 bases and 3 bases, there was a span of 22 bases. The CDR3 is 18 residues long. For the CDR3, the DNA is TGTGCCACCAGCAGCCGAAGAGGGAAGGGGGGGAGGACAGATACGCAGTATTTT. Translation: CATSSRRGKGGRTDTQYF. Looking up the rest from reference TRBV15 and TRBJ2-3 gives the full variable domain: DAMVIQNPRYQVTQFGKPVTLSCSQTLNHNVMYWYQQKSSQAPKLLFHYYDKDFNNEADTPDNFQSRRPNTSFCFLDIRSPGLGDTAMYLCATSSRRGKGGRTDTQYFGPGTRLTVL.

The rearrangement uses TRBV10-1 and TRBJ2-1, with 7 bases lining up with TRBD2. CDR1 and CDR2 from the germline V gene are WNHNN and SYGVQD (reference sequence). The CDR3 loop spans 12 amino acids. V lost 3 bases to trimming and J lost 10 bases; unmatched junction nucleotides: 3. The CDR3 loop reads CASSETGREQFF. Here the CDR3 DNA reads TGCGCCAGCAGTGAAACCGGGAGGGAGCAGTTCTTC.

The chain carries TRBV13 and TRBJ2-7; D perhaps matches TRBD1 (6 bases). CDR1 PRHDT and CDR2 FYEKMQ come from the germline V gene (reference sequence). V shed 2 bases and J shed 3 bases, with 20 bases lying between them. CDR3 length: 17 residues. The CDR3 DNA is TGTGCCAGCAGCTTACGGCGGAATGATAACAGGGACTACGAGCAGTACTTC. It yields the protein CASSLRRNDNRDYEQYF.

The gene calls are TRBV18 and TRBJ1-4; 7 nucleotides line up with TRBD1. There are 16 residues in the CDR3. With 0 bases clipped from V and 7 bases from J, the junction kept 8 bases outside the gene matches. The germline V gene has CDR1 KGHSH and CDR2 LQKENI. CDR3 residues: CASSPPATGTFEKLFF. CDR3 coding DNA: TGTGCCAGCTCACCACCGGCGACAGGGACTTTTGAAAAACTGTTTTTT. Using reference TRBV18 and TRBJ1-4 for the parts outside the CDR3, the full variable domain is NAGVMQNPRHLVRRRGQEARLRCSPMKGHSHVYWYRQLPEEGLKFMVYLQKENIIDESGMPKERFSAEFPKEGPSILRIQQVVRGDSAAYFCASSPPATGTFEKLFFGSGTQLSVL.

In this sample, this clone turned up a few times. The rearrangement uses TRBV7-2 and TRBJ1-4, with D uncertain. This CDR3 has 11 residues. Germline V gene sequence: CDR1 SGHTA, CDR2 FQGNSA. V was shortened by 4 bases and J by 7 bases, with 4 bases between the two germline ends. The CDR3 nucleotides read TGTGCCAGCAGCTCCAGTGAAAAACTGTTTTTT. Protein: CASSSSEKLFF.